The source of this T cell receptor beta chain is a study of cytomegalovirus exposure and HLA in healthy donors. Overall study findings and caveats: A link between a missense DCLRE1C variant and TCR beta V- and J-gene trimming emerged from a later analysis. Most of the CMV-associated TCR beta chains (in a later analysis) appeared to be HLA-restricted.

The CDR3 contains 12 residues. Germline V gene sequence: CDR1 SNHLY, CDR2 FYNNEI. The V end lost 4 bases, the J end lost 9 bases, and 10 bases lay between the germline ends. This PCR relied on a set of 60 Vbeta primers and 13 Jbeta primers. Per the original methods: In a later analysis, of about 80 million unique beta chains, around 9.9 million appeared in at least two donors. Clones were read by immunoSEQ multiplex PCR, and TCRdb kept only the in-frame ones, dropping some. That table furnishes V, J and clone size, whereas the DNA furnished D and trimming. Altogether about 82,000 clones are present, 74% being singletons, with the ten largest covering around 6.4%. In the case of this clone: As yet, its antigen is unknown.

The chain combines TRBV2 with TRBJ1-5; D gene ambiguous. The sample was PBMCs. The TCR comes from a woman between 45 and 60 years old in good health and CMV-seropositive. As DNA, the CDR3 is TGTGCCAGCAGTGCCCGCGTCTGGCCCCAGCATTTT. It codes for CASSARVWPQHF.